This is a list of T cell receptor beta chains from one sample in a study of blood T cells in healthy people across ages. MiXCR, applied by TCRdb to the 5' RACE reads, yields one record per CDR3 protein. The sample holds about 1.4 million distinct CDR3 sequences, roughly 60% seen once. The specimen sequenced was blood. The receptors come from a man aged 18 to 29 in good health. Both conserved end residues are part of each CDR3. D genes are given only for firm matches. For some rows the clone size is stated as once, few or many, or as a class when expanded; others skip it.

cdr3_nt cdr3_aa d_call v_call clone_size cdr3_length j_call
TGTGCCATCGGACAGGGGGTTTACTACGAGCAGTACTTC CAIGQGVYYEQYF TRBD1 TRBV28 NA 13 TRBJ2-7
TGTGCCAGCAGCGGGAGTGGGACAGGGGCTTTATTAGCCTACGAGCAGTACTTC CASSGSGTGALLAYEQYF TRBD1 TRBV3-1 NA 18 TRBJ2-7
TGCGCCAGTAGCTTTACGGGGGCGCAGGGCGAAAAACTGTTTTTT CASSFTGAQGEKLFF NA TRBV5-1 NA 15 TRBJ1-4
TGTGCCAGCAGTCTTCTGTCTGGGGACATTCAGTACTTC CASSLLSGDIQYF NA TRBV2 NA 13 TRBJ2-4
TGTGCCAGCAGCCCGACCGAGACCCAGTACTTC CASSPTETQYF NA TRBV7-2 NA 11 TRBJ2-5
TGTGCCAGCAGTACACCCTCCGGGGCCAACACCGGGGAGCTGTTTTTT CASSTPSGANTGELFF NA TRBV6-6 NA 16 TRBJ2-2
TGTGCCATCAGTGACGCCACGACAGGGGGAGATGGCTACACCTTC CAISDATTGGDGYTF TRBD1 TRBV10-3 NA 15 TRBJ1-2
TGCAGCGTGTCCAGTGCTTCGAACACTGAAGCTTTCTTT CSVSSASNTEAFF NA TRBV29-1 NA 13 TRBJ1-1
TGTGCCTGGAGTGTAGGGACTATGAACACCGGGGAGCTGTTTTTT CAWSVGTMNTGELFF TRBD2 TRBV30 few 15 TRBJ2-2
TGTGCCAGCAGCCTAAGATATGACCGGTCCTACGAGCAGTACTTC CASSLRYDRSYEQYF NA TRBV7-6 NA 15 TRBJ2-7
TGCAGCCCGACGACAGACCTCTATGGCTACACCTTC CSPTTDLYGYTF NA TRBV29-1 NA 12 TRBJ1-2
TGCAGCGTTGGTATGAGCAATCAGCCCCAGCATTTT CSVGMSNQPQHF NA TRBV29-1 NA 12 TRBJ1-5
TGCGCCAGCAGCATCACACCAGGGGATAATGGCTACACCTTC CASSITPGDNGYTF NA TRBV5-1 NA 14 TRBJ1-2
TGCAGCGTTGAAGATAGGCCCACTGAAGCTTTCTTT CSVEDRPTEAFF NA TRBV29-1 NA 12 TRBJ1-1
TGTGCCAGCAATCCCAGGGGAGGCTATGGCTACACCTTC CASNPRGGYGYTF NA TRBV9 NA 13 TRBJ1-2
TGTGCCAGCAGCAAAGAAGGGCTCTACGAGCAGTACTTC CASSKEGLYEQYF NA TRBV7-2 NA 13 TRBJ2-7
TGCGCCAGCAAACAGCGGGGGGGTCATACGCAGTATTTT CASKQRGGHTQYF TRBD2 TRBV5-1 NA 13 TRBJ2-3
TGCAGTGCTAGGGATGAAGTCGGGGGAGGGAGCTACGAGCAGTACTTC CSARDEVGGGSYEQYF TRBD2 TRBV20-1 once 16 TRBJ2-7
TGTGCCAGCAGCTTAGGGACTAGCGGGGGGTCCTACGAGCAGTACTTC CASSLGTSGGSYEQYF TRBD2 TRBV7-9 few 16 TRBJ2-7
TGCAGCGTCACCGACTTATGGGGCTACACCTTC CSVTDLWGYTF NA TRBV29-1 NA 11 TRBJ1-2
TGTGCCAGCAGTGCCAGGGACCGCGGCACAGATACGCAGTATTTT CASSARDRGTDTQYF NA TRBV6-1 few 15 TRBJ2-3
TGTGCCAGCAGCTTAGCACCCAGCGGCTTCTACGAGCAGTACTTC CASSLAPSGFYEQYF NA TRBV7-9 NA 15 TRBJ2-7
TGTGCCAGCAGCTTGGAGGGGGCGTTCACAGATACGCAGTATTTT CASSLEGAFTDTQYF TRBD1 TRBV5-6 few 15 TRBJ2-3
TGTGCCAGCACTTCCGGTCAATGGGATGGCTACACCTTC CASTSGQWDGYTF NA TRBV6-6 NA 13 TRBJ1-2
TGTGCCAGCAGTTTAGGCCTTACGGACACCGGGGAGCTGTTTTTT CASSLGLTDTGELFF NA TRBV12-3/TRBV12-4 NA 15 TRBJ2-2
TGTGCCATCAGTGAGTCGGGGGGGGCAAACGAGCAGTACTTC CAISESGGANEQYF NA TRBV10-3 NA 14 TRBJ2-7
TGTGCCAGCAAAACAGGGAATCCTAATGAAAAACTGTTTTTT CASKTGNPNEKLFF NA TRBV6-1 NA 14 TRBJ1-4
TGCGCCAGTAGCCAATTGGGGGGCGTACCGTTCTTC CASSQLGGVPFF NA TRBV4-3 NA 12 TRBJ2-1
TGCAGTGCGCTCATGACCGGGAGGTACAATGAGCAGTTCTTC CSALMTGRYNEQFF TRBD2 TRBV20-1 few 14 TRBJ2-1
TGTGCCAGCAGTTCACAGGGACAGCGCAATCAGCCCCAGCATTTT CASSSQGQRNQPQHF TRBD1 TRBV2 NA 15 TRBJ1-5
TGTGCCAGCAGCGACGGGACAGGGCGGTATGGCTACACCTTC CASSDGTGRYGYTF TRBD1 TRBV6-4 NA 14 TRBJ1-2
TGTGCCAGCAGTCCACTAGCGGGGGGGCATGAGCAGTTCTTC CASSPLAGGHEQFF TRBD2 TRBV27 few 14 TRBJ2-1
TGTGCCAGCAGAAGAGACCAGGGAGAGACCCAGTACTTC CASRRDQGETQYF NA TRBV6-2/TRBV6-3 NA 13 TRBJ2-5
TGTGCCAGCAGCACAGGGGCCCTCATTCGACAGCCCCAGCATTTT CASSTGALIRQPQHF TRBD1 TRBV6-2/TRBV6-3 NA 15 TRBJ1-5
TGTGCCAGCAGCGTGTGGGACAGGGAGTTCACTGAAGCTTTCTTT CASSVWDREFTEAFF TRBD1 TRBV9 NA 15 TRBJ1-1
TGCGCCAGCAGCTTGGAGACTTACAAAAACATTCAGTACTTC CASSLETYKNIQYF NA TRBV5-1 NA 14 TRBJ2-4
TGCGCCAGCAGCCAAGTTGAGATAGCGGGAGGAGAGCAGTTCTTC CASSQVEIAGGEQFF TRBD2 TRBV4-1 NA 15 TRBJ2-1
TGTGCCAGCAGCTTGACTAGCGGGGGGGCTACCGGGGAGCTGTTTTTT CASSLTSGGATGELFF TRBD2 TRBV7-9 NA 16 TRBJ2-2
TGTGCCAGCAGGGGGACTAGCGGGACTTGGAGTGAGAATGAGCAGTTCTTC CASRGTSGTWSENEQFF TRBD2 TRBV12-3/TRBV12-4 NA 17 TRBJ2-1
TGTGCCAGCAGGTACAATGGACAGCTCCACTATGGCTACACCTTC CASRYNGQLHYGYTF NA TRBV6-5 few 15 TRBJ1-2
TGCGCCAGCAGCCCTACAGGGGGCGCATACAATGAGCAGTTCTTC CASSPTGGAYNEQFF TRBD1 TRBV4-3 NA 15 TRBJ2-1
TGTGCCACTAGGGGGGTCGGGACAGCGACCTACAATGAGCAGTTCTTC CATRGVGTATYNEQFF NA TRBV7-2 NA 16 TRBJ2-1
TGCAGTGCTAGACTAGCGAATAACGCCTACGAGCAGTACTTC CSARLANNAYEQYF NA TRBV20-1 NA 14 TRBJ2-7
TGTGCCAGCAGCCCGACGGGGGTGGGGGCCGAAGCTTTCTTT CASSPTGVGAEAFF NA TRBV11-2 NA 14 TRBJ1-1
TGTGCCAGCAGCTTACCGCGGACGGCCCTCCACTTT CASSLPRTALHF NA TRBV7-8 NA 12 TRBJ1-6
TGCAGTGCCGTCGCTACGGACACCACCTATGGCTACACCTTC CSAVATDTTYGYTF NA TRBV20-1 NA 14 TRBJ1-2
TGTGCCTCCCGAGGGGTAGCGGGAGGCAATGAGCAGTTCTTC CASRGVAGGNEQFF TRBD2 TRBV2 once 14 TRBJ2-1
TGTGCCAGCAGCTTAGTCCAAAGTGGGGACAGACGAGAGACCCAGTACTTC CASSLVQSGDRRETQYF TRBD1 TRBV7-2 few 17 TRBJ2-5
TGCGCCAGCAGCTTGGACAGGACCCCATCCAATGAGCAGTTCTTC CASSLDRTPSNEQFF NA TRBV5-1 NA 15 TRBJ2-1
TGTGCCAGCAGCTTGGGAGAATCCCGGGGAGATACGCAGTATTTT CASSLGESRGDTQYF NA TRBV5-6 NA 15 TRBJ2-3
TGTGCCAGCAGTCCACAGGGGAACGTGAACGAGCAGTACTTC CASSPQGNVNEQYF TRBD1 TRBV27 few 14 TRBJ2-7
TGTGCCAGCAGTGGTCCGGATTCCTACAATGAGCAGTACTTC CASSGPDSYNEQYF NA TRBV2 NA 14 TRBJ2-5
TGTGCCAGCAGTTTTGGGAACCGGGTACCGTTGGGACAGGGGGGCACCGGGGAGCTGTTTTTT CASSFGNRVPLGQGGTGELFF TRBD1 TRBV27 NA 21 TRBJ2-2
TGTGCCAGCTCACCCAGCCAGGCCTATACGCAGTATTTT CASSPSQAYTQYF NA TRBV18 NA 13 TRBJ2-3